These T cell receptor beta chains were read from a single sample in a study of molecular identifiers for immune sequencing clone quantification. MiXCR, applied by TCRdb to the PCR reads, yields one record per CDR3 protein. This sample yields roughly 630,000 distinct CDR3 sequences, of which 25% are seen a single time; 0.75% to 0.8% belongs to the top ten. The sequenced sample was naive CD8+ T cells from blood, with Jurkat cell RNA spiked in. The origin of the receptors is a human donor in good health. Some libraries in this study had Jurkat cell RNA spiked in. CDR3s include the opening cysteine and the closing phenylalanine or tryptophan. The D gene is left open where the match is weak. The listing skips clone size in some rows; elsewhere it reads once, few, many or a size class.

16,NA,TRBV18,TRBJ2-5,NA,TGTGCCAGCTCACCCGGTTTTGTGGCAGTCGAAGAGACCCAGTACTTC,CASSPGFVAVEETQYF
19,NA,TRBV19,TRBJ1-3,NA,TGTGCCAGTAGTATAGATCCAACGCGGGACGCCAGCTCTGGAAACACCATATATTTT,CASSIDPTRDASSGNTIYF
16,NA,TRBV12-3/TRBV12-4,TRBJ2-3,NA,TGTGCCAGCGGGGGGGAGGGGGGGGGCCTCACAGATACGCAGTATTTT,CASGGEGGGLTDTQYF
13,many,TRBV7-9,TRBJ1-5,NA,TGTGCCAGCAGCTTGGGGGCAAGGCAGCCCCAGCATTTT,CASSLGARQPQHF
14,NA,TRBV19,TRBJ2-5,NA,TGTGCCAGTAGTACGTGGGACCAAGCGGAGACCCAGTACTTC,CASSTWDQAETQYF
15,NA,TRBV20-1,TRBJ1-1,NA,TGCAGTGCTAGAGTCCGGACACACAAGGACACTGAAGCTTTCTTT,CSARVRTHKDTEAFF
15,many,TRBV7-9,TRBJ2-3,TRBD1,TGTGCCAGCAGCGACCGGGACAGGGATCCAGATACGCAGTATTTT,CASSDRDRDPDTQYF
16,many,TRBV7-9,TRBJ2-3,TRBD1,TGTGCCAGCAGCCCTCCGTCAGGGGGCCCGACAGATACGCAGTATTTT,CASSPPSGGPTDTQYF
15,NA,TRBV27,TRBJ2-1,TRBD2,TGTGCCAGCAGTATCAAGCGGGGGGCATTCAATGAGCAGTTCTTC,CASSIKRGAFNEQFF
15,NA,TRBV4-1,TRBJ2-7,NA,TGCGCCAGCAGGCATACGTCGAACCCCTCCTACGAGCAGTACTTC,CASRHTSNPSYEQYF
16,many,TRBV5-1,TRBJ2-5,NA,TGCGCCAGCAGCTTGGCGTATACAGGGGAGGGAGAGACCCAGTACTTC,CASSLAYTGEGETQYF
12,NA,TRBV7-9,TRBJ1-5,NA,TGTGCCAGCAGCAAGCGGGACGGTCCCCAGCATTTT,CASSKRDGPQHF
17,many,TRBV11-2,TRBJ2-3,NA,TGTGCCAGCAGCTTAGGTCGTTTGGGCCCTTTCACAGATACGCAGTATTTT,CASSLGRLGPFTDTQYF
15,few,TRBV13,TRBJ1-2,NA,TGTGCCAGCAGCTTTAGGACGTATGCTAACTATGGCTACACCTTC,CASSFRTYANYGYTF
14,few,TRBV11-1,TRBJ2-3,NA,TGTGCCAGCAGCTTATGGGTAGGAATGGATACGCAGTATTTT,CASSLWVGMDTQYF
17,many,TRBV4-1,TRBJ2-3,NA,TGCGCCAGCAGCCAAGATCCTGCGACACTAAGCACAGATACGCAGTATTTT,CASSQDPATLSTDTQYF
15,NA,TRBV19,TRBJ2-7,TRBD1,TGTGCCAGTAGTATGTTGGACAGGGCTGGCTACGAGCAGTACTTC,CASSMLDRAGYEQYF
13,NA,TRBV20-1,TRBJ2-5,NA,TGCAGTGCTGTTCACGACAATAAAGAGACCCAGTACTTC,CSAVHDNKETQYF
14,few,TRBV19,TRBJ1-2,TRBD1,TGTGCCAGTAGTAAGGGACAGGAAAGCTATGGCTACACCTTC,CASSKGQESYGYTF
13,NA,TRBV27,TRBJ1-1,TRBD1,TGTGCCAGCAGTTACAGGGGATTGAATGAAGCTTTCTTT,CASSYRGLNEAFF
14,NA,TRBV11-2,TRBJ2-3,NA,TGTGCCAGCAGCTTAGGGCTGGGACCAGATACGCAGTATTTT,CASSLGLGPDTQYF
16,many,TRBV11-2,TRBJ1-1,TRBD1,TGTGCCAGCAGCTTAGGATTCGGCAGGGGGCTCGTTGAAGCTTTCTTT,CASSLGFGRGLVEAFF
14,NA,TRBV27,TRBJ2-1,NA,TGTGCCAGCAGTCATACAGGTTGGGAGAGTGAGCAGTTCTTC,CASSHTGWESEQFF
13,few,TRBV6-6,TRBJ1-5,NA,TGTGCCAGCAGGGGGGGGTTGCATCAGCCCCAGCATTTT,CASRGGLHQPQHF
15,many,TRBV20-1,TRBJ2-7,NA,TGCAGTGGTAAAGATTTCGAAAAGCGGAGGGTGGAGCAGTACTTC,CSGKDFEKRRVEQYF
15,few,TRBV7-6,TRBJ2-5,NA,TGTGCCAGAAGCTCCACCGTAGAGTTTGACGAGACCCAGTACTTC,CARSSTVEFDETQYF
15,many,TRBV5-4,TRBJ1-2,TRBD1,TGTGCCAGCAGCTCAGGAACCGGGACAGCTTATGGCTACACCTTC,CASSSGTGTAYGYTF
13,NA,TRBV20-1,TRBJ2-4,NA,TGCAGTGCTAGAGACCGCAGGGAAAACATTCAGTACTTC,CSARDRRENIQYF
15,NA,TRBV15,TRBJ2-7,NA,TGTGCCACCAGCAGAGATCGGGGTTCTCCTTACGAGCAGTACTTC,CATSRDRGSPYEQYF
15,many,TRBV7-9,TRBJ2-5,TRBD1,TGTGCCAGCAGCTTAATAGGGACAGGGCAAGAGACCCAGTACTTC,CASSLIGTGQETQYF
16,many,TRBV15,TRBJ1-5,NA,TGTGCCACCAGCAGAGCTTGGACAGAGTACAATCAGCCCCAGCATTTT,CATSRAWTEYNQPQHF
14,few,TRBV12-3/TRBV12-4,TRBJ2-7,NA,TGTGCCAGCAGATCGACAGGCCTAACCTACGAGCAGTACTTC,CASRSTGLTYEQYF
16,many,TRBV5-4,TRBJ1-1,NA,TGTGCCAGCAGCTTGGCCCCCGGGACCCCAGCGGCTGAAGCTTTCTTT,CASSLAPGTPAAEAFF
16,few,TRBV7-9,TRBJ1-2,NA,TGTGCCAGCAGGTGGACTGAGGGAAACTACGATAAAGGCTACACCTTC,CASRWTEGNYDKGYTF
14,many,TRBV20-1,TRBJ2-7,NA,TGCAGTGCTAGAGAGCTAGCTGCAGGCTACGAGCAGTACTTC,CSARELAAGYEQYF
16,NA,TRBV27,TRBJ2-1,TRBD1,TGTGCCAGCAGTCCATTCGGACAGGGGGCTCACAATGAGCAGTTCTTC,CASSPFGQGAHNEQFF
12,many,TRBV5-6,TRBJ2-7,NA,TGTGCCAGCAGCTTGGGCTCGTGGGAGCAGTACTTC,CASSLGSWEQYF
16,many,TRBV7-9,TRBJ1-5,TRBD1,TGTGCCAGCAGCGGGCCGGGACAGGGCGGCCGTCAGCCCCAGCATTTT,CASSGPGQGGRQPQHF
13,NA,TRBV2,TRBJ1-6,TRBD1,TGTGCCAGCACGGACAGGGGTGGTTCACCCCTCCACTTT,CASTDRGGSPLHF
14,many,TRBV7-9,TRBJ2-5,NA,TGTGCCAGCAGCTTAGTTCCGGGTACAGAGACCCAGTACTTC,CASSLVPGTETQYF